Each of the 25 T cell receptor beta chains below was sequenced from the same sample in a study of blood T cell repertoires in COVID-19. TCRdb keeps only in-frame clones here, not all; method: immunoSEQ multiplex PCR. The table includes fewer than 250,000 clones, more than 70% detected once. Sequencing was carried out using PBMCs or T cells enriched from blood (not recorded which). These receptors all stem from a woman aged 50 to 65 who had recovered from COVID-19.

The DNA for the CDR3 is TGTGCCAGCAGTTCCGGCGGGGAGGGGAGGTACAATGAGCAGTTCTTC. This gives the protein CASSSGGEGRYNEQFF. The chain links TRBV28 to TRBJ2-1; 7 bases align to TRBD2. The CDR3 extends over 16 amino acids. CDR1 is MDHEN, CDR2 SYDVKM, per germline. V gave up 4 bases and J gave up 4 bases; unmatched junction bases: 10.

The chain has TRBV7-2 and TRBJ1-1, with D perhaps TRBD1 (6 bases). The CDR3 sequence is 15 residues long. Germline loops: CDR1 SGHTA, CDR2 FQGNSA. V gave up 6 bases and J gave up 5 bases, with 19 bases separating them. CDR3 sequence reads: CASRKTGLRLTEAFF. The CDR3 nucleotides are TGTGCCAGCAGAAAAACAGGGCTCCGGCTGACTGAAGCTTTCTTT.

CDR3 in DNA: TGTGCCAGCAGCTTAACTACGACAGGGGACAATCAGCCCCAGCATTTT. This sequence encodes CASSLTTTGDNQPQHF. The V call is TRBV7-9, the J call TRBJ1-5; 8 nucleotides line up with TRBD1. With 2 bases clipped from V and 3 bases from J, the junction kept 6 bases outside the gene matches. The CDR3 runs 16 residues. Germline V gene lookup returns CDR1 SEHNR and CDR2 FQNEAQ (reference sequence).

This rearrangement joins TRBV27 to TRBJ1-5, with TRBD1 identical over 9 bases. Germline loops: CDR1 MNHEY, CDR2 SMNVEV (reference sequence). Trimming removed 0 bases from V and 6 bases from J; junction bases left unmatched: 6. The length of the CDR3 is 16 residues. The CDR3 protein is CASSLSGQGFVQPQHF. The CDR3 DNA sequence: TGTGCCAGCAGTTTATCAGGACAGGGGTTTGTTCAGCCCCAGCATTTT.

Only one count was recorded for this clone. The chain is built from TRBV11-3 and TRBJ2-1; 9 bases match TRBD1. The CDR3 runs 15 residues. V shed 5 bases and J 5 bases; nucleotides not matched to a gene: 7. CDR1 is SGHNT, CDR2 YENEEA, per germline. CDR3 protein: CASSVRDRDNNEQFF. In DNA form, the CDR3 reads TGTGCCAGCAGCGTTCGGGACAGGGATAACAATGAGCAGTTCTTC.

CDR3: CASSLSGRNQETQYF. DNA of the CDR3: TGTGCCAGCAGCTTATCCGGGAGGAATCAAGAGACCCAGTACTTC. The chain links TRBV5-4 to TRBJ2-5, with 7 bases identical to TRBD2. J gave up 2 bases and V 2 bases, and 6 bases lay outside the gene matches. CDR3 length: 15 residues. In germline, CDR1 is SGHNT, CDR2 YYREEE (reference sequence). The full variable domain, completed using reference TRBV5-4 and TRBJ2-5, is ETGVTQSPTHLIKTRGQQVTLRCSSQSGHNTVSWYQQALGQGPQFIFQYYREEENGRGNFPPRFSGLQFPNYSSELNVNALELDDSALYLCASSLSGRNQETQYFGPGTRLLVL.

The rearrangement joins TRBV2 to TRBJ2-7; D uncertain. There are 14 residues in the CDR3. V lost 4 bases and J 0 bases, leaving 10 bases between the germline ends. CDR1 SNHLY and CDR2 FYNNEI come from the germline V gene. The CDR3 bases are TGTGCCAGCAGTGTCGGGTTAAGCTCCTACGAGCAGTACTTC. Translating gives CASSVGLSSYEQYF. Filled out from reference TRBV2 and TRBJ2-7, the complete variable domain reads EPEVTQTPSHQVTQMGQEVILRCVPISNHLYFYWYRQILGQKVEFLVSFYNNEISEKSEIFDDQFSVERPDGSNFTLKIRSTKLEDSAMYFCASSVGLSSYEQYFGPGTRLTVT.

The chain employs TRBV7-2 and TRBJ2-1; TRBD2 matches at 8 bases. The V gene's germline CDR1 is SGHTA and CDR2 FQGNSA. CDR3 size: 14 residues. J gave up 10 bases and V 5 bases, and 10 bases lay outside the gene matches. The CDR3 DNA follows: TGTGCCAGCAGCCGGGGGGGGCCGGGAGGCGAGCAGTTCTTC. Protein product: CASSRGGPGGEQFF. Filled out from reference TRBV7-2 and TRBJ2-1, the complete variable domain reads GAGVSQSPSNKVTEKGKDVELRCDPISGHTALYWYRQSLGQGLEFLIYFQGNSAPDKSGLPSDRFSAERTGGSVSTLTIQRTQQEDSAVYLCASSRGGPGGEQFFGPGTRLTVL.

The rearrangement joins TRBV5-6 to TRBJ1-2; D call uncertain. Germline CDR1 and CDR2: SGHDT and YYEEEE. Trimming stripped 3 bases from V and 1 base from J, with 13 bases between. CDR3 length: 15 residues. The CDR3 DNA reads as TGTGCCAGCAGCTCGTCGGGGAGCTTTAACTATGGCTACACCTTC. Amino acids: CASSSSGSFNYGYTF.

This chain joins TRBV29-1 and TRBJ1-3, with 8 nucleotides matching TRBD1. There are 13 residues in the CDR3. Germline V lookup: CDR1 SQVTM, CDR2 ANQGSEA. V lost 7 bases, J lost 4 bases, and 6 bases stayed unmatched. The CDR3 DNA follows: TGCAGCGCCCGACGGGACAGGGGAAACACCATATATTTT. This translates into CSARRDRGNTIYF. Filled out from reference TRBV29-1 and TRBJ1-3, the complete variable domain reads SAVISQKPSRDICQRGTSLTIQCQVDSQVTMMFWYRQQPGQSLTLIATANQGSEATYESGFVIDKFPISRPNLTFSTLTVSNMSPEDSSIYLCSARRDRGNTIYFGEGSWLTVV.

V is TRBV18 and J is TRBJ1-3; TRBD1 might be the D (5 bases). In germline, CDR1 is KGHSH, CDR2 LQKENI. Trimming left V 1 base short and J 2 bases short, with 6 bases between. The CDR3 consists of 14 residues. The CDR3 protein is CASSPQGAGNTIYF. The CDR3 DNA sequence: TGTGCCAGCTCACCACAAGGGGCTGGAAACACCATATATTTT.

The chain has TRBV29-1 and TRBJ1-2, with a tentative D call TRBD1 (6 bases). V was clipped by 6 bases and J by 7 bases, with 12 bases between them. Germline CDR1 is SQVTM and CDR2 is ANQGSEA. The length of the CDR3 is 11 residues. The CDR3 DNA reads as TGCAGCGTAGATACAGGGCCTGGCTACACCTTC. Its translation is CSVDTGPGYTF.

The sample holds one count of this clone. V is TRBV4-1 and J is TRBJ1-2; TRBD1 agrees at 11 bases. This CDR3 is built from 16 residues. The germline gives CDR1 MGHRA, CDR2 YSYEKL. The V and J ends lost 2 bases and 7 bases, in that order; junction bases with no gene match: 9. The DNA of the CDR3 is TGCGCCAGCAGCCAACCATCAGGACAGGGGGCGCGTGGCTACACCTTC. It specifies CASSQPSGQGARGYTF.

The CDR3, as DNA: TGCGCCAGCAGCCTCGGGGTCCCAGAGACCCAGTACTTC. Translated: CASSLGVPETQYF. This sequence joins TRBV5-1 and TRBJ2-5, with D possibly being TRBD2 (5 bases). Germline CDR1 is SGHRS and CDR2 is YFSETQ. Trimming removed 4 bases at V and 4 bases at J, with 11 bases between. This CDR3 contains 13 residues.

This clone is a singleton in its sample. V gene TRBV6-2 or TRBV6-3 combines with J gene TRBJ2-7, with D perhaps matching TRBD1 (5 bases). The V gene's germline CDR1 is MNHEY and CDR2 SVGEGT. V was clipped by 4 bases and J by 2 bases, with 18 bases between them. This CDR3 region has 16 residues. Here the CDR3 reads CASSSVQKAGPYEQYF. CDR3 DNA sequence: TGTGCCAGCAGTTCGGTACAGAAAGCAGGGCCCTACGAGCAGTACTTC.

V and J are TRBV7-6 and TRBJ2-3; D is perhaps TRBD2 (5 bases). Germline-derived CDR1 and CDR2 are SGHVS and FNYEAQ. The CDR3 is 15 amino acids. Trimming took 2 bases from V and 5 from J, leaving 14 bases between them. Here the CDR3 DNA reads TGTGCCAGCAGCTTAATCCCCCCCGGGATAGATACGCAGTATTTT. Residues: CASSLIPPGIDTQYF.

This clone was found a few times. The rearrangement uses TRBV7-3 and TRBJ2-7; weak D call: TRBD2 (6 bases). The ends were cut back, 5 bases at V and 3 bases at J, with 14 bases in the middle. CDR1 is SGHTA and CDR2 is FQGTGA in the germline V gene. The CDR3 runs to 14 residues. The CDR3 spells CASSPTGTYYEQYF. CDR3 bases: TGTGCCAGCAGCCCAACTGGGACTTACTACGAGCAGTACTTC.

The J gene is TRBJ1-4, the V gene TRBV24-1; D not certain. Germline V gene sequence: CDR1 KGHDR, CDR2 SFDVKD. V lost 2 bases to trimming and J lost 8 bases, with 5 bases between them. The CDR3 loop spans 12 amino acids. CDR3 residues: CATSDYEEKLFF. The DNA of the CDR3 is TGTGCCACCAGTGATTACGAGGAAAAACTGTTTTTT.

This chain uses TRBV28 with TRBJ2-3; a weak D match, TRBD2 (5 bases). The germline V gene encodes CDR1 MDHEN and CDR2 SYDVKM. The CDR3 spans 17 residues. V lost 7 bases, J lost 2 bases, and 22 bases lay in between. The CDR3 bases are TGTGCCAGCATGAGCTTTAGCATAAGAGGGTTCACAGATACGCAGTATTTT. Its protein product is CASMSFSIRGFTDTQYF. The variable domain in full, with the rest retrieved from reference TRBV28 and TRBJ2-3, is DVKVTQSSRYLVKRTGEKVFLECVQDMDHENMFWYRQDPGLGLRLIYFSYDVKMKEKGDIPEGYSVSREKKERFSLILESASTNQTSMYLCASMSFSIRGFTDTQYFGPGTRLTVL.

The chain recombines TRBV7-9 with TRBJ2-1; TRBD2 might be the D (7 bases). Deletions cut 5 bases from V and 3 bases from J, with 20 bases between. The CDR3 sequence is 17 residues long. Germline CDR1 is SEHNR and CDR2 is FQNEAQ (reference sequence). CDR3 in amino acids: CASSPSLLGGHYNEQFF. Written as DNA, the CDR3 is TGTGCCAGCAGCCCCTCCCTCCTCGGGGGGCACTACAATGAGCAGTTCTTC.

V and J are TRBV12-5 and TRBJ1-2; a possible D gene is TRBD1 (6 bases). Germline V gene data show CDR1 as LGHNT and CDR2 as FRNRAP. Trimming pared 3 bases from V and 8 bases from J, leaving 22 bases between. CDR3 length equals 16 residues. DNA for the CDR3: TGTGCTAGTGGTTTAGGTGGGCTAGGGGGTAGAGGAGGCTACACCTTC. Encoded protein: CASGLGGLGGRGGYTF.

This rearrangement joins TRBV5-6 to TRBJ2-2, with D uncertain. With 0 bases removed from V and 3 bases from J, the gap between germline ends came to 3 bases. The CDR3 covers 13 residues. Germline V CDR1 and CDR2: SGHDT, YYEEEE. DNA for the CDR3: TGTGCCAGCAGCTTGGCCTACACCGGGGAGCTGTTTTTT. It codes for CASSLAYTGELFF.

This clone was recorded only once. This chain links TRBV27 with TRBJ1-5, with 8 bases matching TRBD1. This CDR3 region has 14 residues. CDR1 is MNHEY and CDR2 is SMNVEV in the germline V gene (reference sequence). V was pared by 5 bases and J by 6 bases, with 6 bases of the junction left unmatched. The CDR3 bases are TGTGCCAGCAGTGTGGACAGGGTGGGTCAGCCCCAGCATTTT. Translated: CASSVDRVGQPQHF.

This sequence joins TRBV5-1 and TRBJ1-1, with 9 bases lining up with TRBD1. Germline CDR1 is SGHRS and CDR2 is YFSETQ. The CDR3 extends over 14 amino acids. V dropped 3 bases and J dropped 5; count of bases not matched to a gene: 5. CDR3 residues: CASSSGTGNTEAFF. The CDR3 region has the DNA TGCGCCAGCAGCTCCGGGACAGGGAATACTGAAGCTTTCTTT.

The chain carries TRBV11-3 and TRBJ2-5; D is unclear. V was clipped by 1 base and J by 2 bases, with 5 bases between them. CDR3 size: 13 residues. Germline V gene sequence: CDR1 SGHNT, CDR2 YENEEA. The CDR3, as DNA: TGTGCCAGCAGCTTAGTCGTTCAAGAGACCCAGTACTTC. The encoded protein is CASSLVVQETQYF.